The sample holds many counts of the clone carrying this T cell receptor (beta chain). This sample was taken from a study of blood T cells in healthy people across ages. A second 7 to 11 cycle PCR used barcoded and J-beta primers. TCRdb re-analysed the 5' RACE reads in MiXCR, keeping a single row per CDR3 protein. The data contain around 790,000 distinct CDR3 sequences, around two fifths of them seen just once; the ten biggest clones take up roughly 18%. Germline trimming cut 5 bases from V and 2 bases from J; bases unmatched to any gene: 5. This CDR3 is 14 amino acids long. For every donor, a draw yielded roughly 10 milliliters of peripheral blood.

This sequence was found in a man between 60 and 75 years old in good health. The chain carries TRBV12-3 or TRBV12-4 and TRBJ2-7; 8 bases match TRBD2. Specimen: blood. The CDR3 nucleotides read TGTGCCAGCAGTAAAGCGGGGGACCCCTACGAGCAGTACTTC. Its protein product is CASSKAGDPYEQYF.